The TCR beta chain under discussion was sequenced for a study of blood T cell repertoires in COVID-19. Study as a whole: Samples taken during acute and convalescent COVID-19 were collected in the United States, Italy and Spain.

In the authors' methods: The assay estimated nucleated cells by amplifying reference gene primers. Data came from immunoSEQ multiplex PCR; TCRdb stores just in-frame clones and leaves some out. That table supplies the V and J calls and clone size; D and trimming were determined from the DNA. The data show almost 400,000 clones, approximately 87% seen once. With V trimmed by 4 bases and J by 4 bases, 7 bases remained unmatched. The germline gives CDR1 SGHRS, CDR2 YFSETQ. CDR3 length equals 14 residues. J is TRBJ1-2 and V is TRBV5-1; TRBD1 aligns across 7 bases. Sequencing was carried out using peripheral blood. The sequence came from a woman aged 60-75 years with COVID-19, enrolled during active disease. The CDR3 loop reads CASSLTGDAYGYTF. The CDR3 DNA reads TGCGCCAGCAGCCTTACAGGGGACGCCTATGGCTACACCTTC. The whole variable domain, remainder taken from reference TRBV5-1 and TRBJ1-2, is KAGVTQTPRYLIKTRGQQVTLSCSPISGHRSVSWYQQTPGQGLQFLFEYFSETQRNKGNFPGRFSGRQFSNSRSEMNVSTLELGDSALYLCASSLTGDAYGYTFGSGTRLTVV.